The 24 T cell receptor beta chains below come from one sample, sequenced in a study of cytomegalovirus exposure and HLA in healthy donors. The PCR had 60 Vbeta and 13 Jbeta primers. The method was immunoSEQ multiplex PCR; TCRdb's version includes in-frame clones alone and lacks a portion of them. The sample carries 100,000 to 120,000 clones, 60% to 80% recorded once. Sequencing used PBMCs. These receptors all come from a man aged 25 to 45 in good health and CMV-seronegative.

The CDR3 DNA is TGCGCCAGCAGCTTGTCAGGGGGGGCCAACGTCCTGACTTTC. Translated, it gives CASSLSGGANVLTF. The chain employs TRBV5-1 and TRBJ2-6, with a possible D match to TRBD1 (5 bases). Germline V gene lookup returns CDR1 SGHRS and CDR2 YFSETQ. Trimming took 1 base from V and 4 from J, leaving 6 bases between them. The CDR3 extends over 14 amino acids.

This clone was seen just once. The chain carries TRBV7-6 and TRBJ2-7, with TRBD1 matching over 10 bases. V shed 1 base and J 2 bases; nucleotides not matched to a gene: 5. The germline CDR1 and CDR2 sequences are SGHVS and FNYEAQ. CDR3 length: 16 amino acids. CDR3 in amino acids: CASSLDRTGGTYEQYF. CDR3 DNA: TGTGCCAGCAGCTTAGATCGGACAGGGGGAACCTACGAGCAGTACTTC.

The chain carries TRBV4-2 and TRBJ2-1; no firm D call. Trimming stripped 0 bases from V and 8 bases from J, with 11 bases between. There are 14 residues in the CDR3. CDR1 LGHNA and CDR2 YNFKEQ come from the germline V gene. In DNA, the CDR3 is TGTGCCAGCAGCCAAGATGGGCCTGTCGATGAGCAGTTCTTC. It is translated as CASSQDGPVDEQFF.

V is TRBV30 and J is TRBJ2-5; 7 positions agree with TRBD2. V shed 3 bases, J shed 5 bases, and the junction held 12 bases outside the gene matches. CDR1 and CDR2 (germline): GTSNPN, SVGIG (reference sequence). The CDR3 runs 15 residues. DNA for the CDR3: TGTGCCTGGAGCCCGTTTGGGCGGCGGGAGGAGACCCAGTACTTC. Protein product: CAWSPFGRREETQYF.

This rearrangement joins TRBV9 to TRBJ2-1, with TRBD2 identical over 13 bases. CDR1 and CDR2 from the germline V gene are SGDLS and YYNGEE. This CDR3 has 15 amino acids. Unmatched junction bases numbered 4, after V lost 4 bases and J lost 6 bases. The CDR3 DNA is TGTGCCAGCAGCCCATGGACTAGCGGGAGCAATGAGCAGTTCTTC. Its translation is CASSPWTSGSNEQFF.

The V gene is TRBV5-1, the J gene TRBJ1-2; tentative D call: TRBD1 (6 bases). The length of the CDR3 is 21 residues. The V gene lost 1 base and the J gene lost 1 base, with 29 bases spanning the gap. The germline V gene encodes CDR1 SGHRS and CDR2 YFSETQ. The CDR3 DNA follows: TGCGCCAGCAGCTTGACCGGATACAGGGATCCCTCGAATTCCAATAACTATGGCTACACCTTC. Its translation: CASSLTGYRDPSNSNNYGYTF.

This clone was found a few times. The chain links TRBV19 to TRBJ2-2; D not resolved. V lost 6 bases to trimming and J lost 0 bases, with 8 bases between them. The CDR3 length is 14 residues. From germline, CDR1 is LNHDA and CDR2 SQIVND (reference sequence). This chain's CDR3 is CASRAQPNTGELFF. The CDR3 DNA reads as TGTGCCAGTAGGGCACAGCCGAACACCGGGGAGCTGTTTTTT.

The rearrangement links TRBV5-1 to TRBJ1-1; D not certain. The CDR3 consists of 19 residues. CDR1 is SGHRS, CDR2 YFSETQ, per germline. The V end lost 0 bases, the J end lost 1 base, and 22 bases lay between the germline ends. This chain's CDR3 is CASSLALGWAGPQNTEAFF. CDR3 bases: TGCGCCAGCAGCTTGGCTCTAGGGTGGGCGGGTCCCCAGAACACTGAAGCTTTCTTT.

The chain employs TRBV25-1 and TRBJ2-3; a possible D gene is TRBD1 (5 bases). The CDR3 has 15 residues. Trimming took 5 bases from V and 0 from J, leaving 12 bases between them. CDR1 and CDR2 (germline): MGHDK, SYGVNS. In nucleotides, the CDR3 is TGTGCCAGCAGTCCCCTGACAGATAGCACAGATACGCAGTATTTT. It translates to CASSPLTDSTDTQYF.

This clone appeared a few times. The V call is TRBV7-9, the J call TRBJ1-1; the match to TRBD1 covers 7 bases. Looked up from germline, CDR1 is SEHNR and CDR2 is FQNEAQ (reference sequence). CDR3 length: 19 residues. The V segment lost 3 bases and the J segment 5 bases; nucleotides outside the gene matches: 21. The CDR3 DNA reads TGTGCCAGCAGCTTCGGTTTGGGGCAGGGGGTGTTTGGGCGAACTGAAGCTTTCTTT. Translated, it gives CASSFGLGQGVFGRTEAFF.

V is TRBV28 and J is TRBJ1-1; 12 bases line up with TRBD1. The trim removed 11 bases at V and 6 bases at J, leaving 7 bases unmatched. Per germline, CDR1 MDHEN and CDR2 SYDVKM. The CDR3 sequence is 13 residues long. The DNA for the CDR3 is TGTGCCCTTGGGACAGGGGGCGTCGCTGAAGCTTTCTTT. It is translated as CALGTGGVAEAFF.

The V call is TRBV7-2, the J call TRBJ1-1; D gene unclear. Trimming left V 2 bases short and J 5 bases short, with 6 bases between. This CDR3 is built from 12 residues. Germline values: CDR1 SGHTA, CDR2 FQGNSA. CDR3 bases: TGTGCCAGCAGCTTAACGCGGACTGAAGCTTTCTTT. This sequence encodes CASSLTRTEAFF.

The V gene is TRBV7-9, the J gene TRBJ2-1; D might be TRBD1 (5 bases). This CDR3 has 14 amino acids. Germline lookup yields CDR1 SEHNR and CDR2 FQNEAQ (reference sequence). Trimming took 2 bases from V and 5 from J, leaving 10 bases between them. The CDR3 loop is CASSLIGVDNEQFF. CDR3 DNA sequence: TGTGCCAGCAGCTTAATAGGGGTGGACAATGAGCAGTTCTTC.

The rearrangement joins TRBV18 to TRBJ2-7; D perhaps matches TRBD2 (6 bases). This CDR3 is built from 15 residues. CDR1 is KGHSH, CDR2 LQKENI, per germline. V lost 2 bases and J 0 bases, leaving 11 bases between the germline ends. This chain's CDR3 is CASSPAAGLSYEQYF. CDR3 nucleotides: TGTGCCAGCTCACCAGCTGCGGGGCTCTCCTACGAGCAGTACTTC.

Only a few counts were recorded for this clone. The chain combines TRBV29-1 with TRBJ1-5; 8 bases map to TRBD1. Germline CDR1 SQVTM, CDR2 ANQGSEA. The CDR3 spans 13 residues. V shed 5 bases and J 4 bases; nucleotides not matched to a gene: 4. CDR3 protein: CSVTGTGNQPQHF. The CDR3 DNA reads TGCAGCGTTACCGGGACAGGAAATCAGCCCCAGCATTTT.

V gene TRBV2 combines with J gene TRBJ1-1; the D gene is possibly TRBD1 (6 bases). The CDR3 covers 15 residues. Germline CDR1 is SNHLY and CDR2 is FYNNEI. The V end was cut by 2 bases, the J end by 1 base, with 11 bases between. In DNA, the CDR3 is TGTGCCAGCAGTGAATCGGGGACAAGGAACACTGAAGCTTTCTTT. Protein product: CASSESGTRNTEAFF.

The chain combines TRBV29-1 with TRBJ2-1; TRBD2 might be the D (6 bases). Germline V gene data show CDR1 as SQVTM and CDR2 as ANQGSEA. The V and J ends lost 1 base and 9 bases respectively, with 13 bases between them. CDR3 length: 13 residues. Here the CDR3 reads CSVEAGAGGEQFF. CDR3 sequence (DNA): TGCAGCGTTGAAGCGGGAGCAGGCGGTGAGCAGTTCTTC.

The CDR3, as DNA: TGTGCCAGCAGTTCCCTTGGGGACAGGACCTATGGCTACACCTTC. Its translation: CASSSLGDRTYGYTF. This chain joins TRBV28 and TRBJ1-2; 8 nucleotides match TRBD1. V lost 4 bases and J lost 4; bases outside the gene matches: 8. The CDR3 covers 15 residues. CDR1 is MDHEN and CDR2 is SYDVKM in the germline V gene.

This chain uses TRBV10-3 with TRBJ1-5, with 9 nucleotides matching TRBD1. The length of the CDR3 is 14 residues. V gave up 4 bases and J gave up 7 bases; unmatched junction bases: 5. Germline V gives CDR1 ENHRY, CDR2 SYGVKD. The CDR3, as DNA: TGTGCCATCAGTGCGACAGGGGGTGGACAGCCCCAGCATTTT. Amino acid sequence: CAISATGGGQPQHF.

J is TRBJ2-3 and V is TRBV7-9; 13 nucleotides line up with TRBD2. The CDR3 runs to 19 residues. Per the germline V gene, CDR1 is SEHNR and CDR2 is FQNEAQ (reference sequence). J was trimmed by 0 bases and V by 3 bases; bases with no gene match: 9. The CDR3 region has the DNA TGTGCCAGCAGCTTCCCCTGGACTAGCGGGAGCGGGAGCACAGATACGCAGTATTTT. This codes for CASSFPWTSGSGSTDTQYF. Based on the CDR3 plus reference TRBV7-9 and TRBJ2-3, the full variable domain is DTGVSQNPRHKITKRGQNVTFRCDPISEHNRLYWYRQTLGQGPEFLTYFQNEAQLEKSRLLSDRFSAERPKGSFSTLEIQRTEQGDSAMYLCASSFPWTSGSGSTDTQYFGPGTRLTVL.

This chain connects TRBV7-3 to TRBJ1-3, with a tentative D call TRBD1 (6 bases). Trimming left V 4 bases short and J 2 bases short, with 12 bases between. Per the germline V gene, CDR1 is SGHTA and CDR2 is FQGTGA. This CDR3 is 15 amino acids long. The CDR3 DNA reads TGTGCCAGCAGCTCGACAGGTCCCACTGGAAACACCATATATTTT. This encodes CASSSTGPTGNTIYF.

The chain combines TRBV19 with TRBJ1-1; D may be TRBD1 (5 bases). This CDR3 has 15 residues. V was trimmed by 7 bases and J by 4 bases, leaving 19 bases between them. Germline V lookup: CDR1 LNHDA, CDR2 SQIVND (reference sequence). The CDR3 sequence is CASTLGPGMGTEAFF. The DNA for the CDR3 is TGTGCCAGTACCCTGGGGCCAGGGATGGGCACTGAAGCTTTCTTT.

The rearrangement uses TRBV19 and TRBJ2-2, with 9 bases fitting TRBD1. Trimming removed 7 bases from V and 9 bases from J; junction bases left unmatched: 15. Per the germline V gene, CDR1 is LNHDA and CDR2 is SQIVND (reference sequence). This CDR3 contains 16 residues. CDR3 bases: TGTGCCAGTACCCTAAAGGGGGGGACAGGGCGACGGGAGCTGTTTTTT. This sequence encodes CASTLKGGTGRRELFF.

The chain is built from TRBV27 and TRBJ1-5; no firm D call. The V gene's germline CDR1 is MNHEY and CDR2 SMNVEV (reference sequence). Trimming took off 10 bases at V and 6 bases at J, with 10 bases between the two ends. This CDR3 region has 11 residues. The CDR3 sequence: CATEVLQPQHF. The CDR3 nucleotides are TGTGCCACCGAGGTTCTTCAGCCCCAGCATTTT.